This entry lists 26 T cell receptor beta chains sequenced from one sample in a study of lung T cells in sarcoidosis with Löfgren's syndrome. TCRdb ran MiXCR on the reads and lists one entry per CDR3 protein. The sample has approximately 20,000 distinct CDR3 sequences; less than 25% are singletons. Sequencing was carried out using CD4+ T cells from PBMCs. Receptors originate from a human donor with sarcoidosis (Löfgren's syndrome or another form), or a control subject (not recorded which).

This clonotype was detected many times. V and J are TRBV4-1 and TRBJ2-1; D is possibly TRBD2 (6 bases). Trimming pared 3 bases from V and 1 base from J, leaving 16 bases between. The germline gives CDR1 MGHRA, CDR2 YSYEKL. There are 17 residues in the CDR3. The CDR3 nucleotides read TGCGCCAGCAGCCAGTCCTCCGGGACTTCTTCCTACAATGAGCAGTTCTTC. Residues: CASSQSSGTSSYNEQFF.

This clonotype is medium-sized (0.01 to 0.1%). This sequence joins TRBV6-1 and TRBJ2-1, with 12 bases identical to TRBD1. The germline V gene has CDR1 MNHNS and CDR2 SASEGT. The CDR3 runs 15 residues. The V segment lost 5 bases and the J segment 8 bases; nucleotides outside the gene matches: 7. The CDR3 spells CASSSTGTGGHEQFF. CDR3 bases: TGTGCCAGCAGTTCAACCGGGACAGGGGGCCATGAGCAGTTCTTC.

This clonotype was found many times. The chain employs TRBV7-2 and TRBJ2-5; either TRBD1 or TRBD2 may supply D (5 bases each). The germline gives CDR1 SGHTA, CDR2 FQGNSA. V was trimmed by 4 bases and J by 2 bases, leaving 11 bases between them. The CDR3 covers 14 residues. The DNA for the CDR3 is TGTGCCAGCAGCTGGGGACGGATTCAAGAGACCCAGTACTTC. Translation: CASSWGRIQETQYF.

This clonotype was counted at least ten times. The chain has TRBV2 and TRBJ2-1; D unresolved. The CDR3 is 11 amino acids. The V gene's germline CDR1 is SNHLY and CDR2 FYNNEI. The germline V and J ends were trimmed by 3 bases and 4 bases, with 1 base remaining between them. The CDR3 sequence: CASSEYNEQFF. In DNA, the CDR3 is TGTGCCAGCAGTGAGTACAATGAGCAGTTCTTC.

This clonotype was counted ten times or more. This rearrangement joins TRBV5-5 to TRBJ1-3; D is unresolved. The CDR3 is made up of 14 amino acids. Trimming removed 2 bases from V and 2 bases from J, with 8 bases in between. The germline V gene has CDR1 SGHKS and CDR2 YYEKEE (reference sequence). The DNA for the CDR3 is TGTGCCAGCAGCTTAACGGGGACTGGAAACACCATATATTTT. It is translated as CASSLTGTGNTIYF.

This clonotype was observed a single time. Possible read error: a much larger clone is one base away. The V and J genes are TRBV12-3 or TRBV12-4 and TRBJ2-3; the match to TRBD2 covers 10 bases. CDR3 length: 18 residues. V lost 3 bases and J lost 0; bases outside the gene matches: 9. CDR3 bases: TGTGCCAGCAGTTTCCGGGCTAGCGGGGGCTATAGCACAGATACGCAGTATTTT. This codes for CASSFRASGGYSTDTQYF.

Relative to its sample, this clonotype is medium-sized. The chain recombines TRBV7-2 with TRBJ1-2; D not certain. V was cut by 1 base and J by 10 bases, with 10 bases left in between. The CDR3 loop spans 12 amino acids. Per germline, CDR1 SGHTA and CDR2 FQGNSA. The CDR3 sequence: CASSLDLRSYTF. DNA of the CDR3: TGTGCCAGCAGCTTAGACTTGCGGTCCTACACCTTC.

This clonotype ranks as medium-sized. V gene TRBV6-6 combines with J gene TRBJ2-7, with D tentatively TRBD1 (5 bases). The germline V and J ends were trimmed by 2 bases and 5 bases, with 7 bases remaining between them. This CDR3 spans 12 amino acids. Germline CDR1 reads MNHNY; CDR2 reads SVGAGI (reference sequence). CDR3 in amino acids: CASSYGRDEQYF. CDR3 nucleotide sequence: TGTGCCAGCAGTTACGGCAGGGACGAGCAGTACTTC.

This clonotype was seen ten or more times. The J gene is TRBJ2-7, the V gene TRBV4-2; weak D call: TRBD1 (6 bases). Trimming took off 0 bases at V and 5 bases at J, with 11 bases between the two ends. The CDR3 length is 14 residues. In germline, CDR1 is LGHNA, CDR2 YNFKEQ. CDR3 bases: TGTGCCAGCAGCCAAGAGGGGGCTGTCCACGAGCAGTACTTC. Translating gives CASSQEGAVHEQYF.

This clonotype was detected many times. The V and J genes are TRBV6-6 and TRBJ1-2; no reliable D call. From germline, CDR1 is MNHNY and CDR2 SVGAGI (reference sequence). The CDR3 totals 13 residues. Trimming stripped 2 bases from V and 4 bases from J, with 8 bases between. The CDR3 coding sequence is TGTGCCAGCAGTTACCTGGGTGGCTATGGCTACACCTTC. Its protein is CASSYLGGYGYTF.

This clonotype was seen a few times. This rearrangement joins TRBV2 to TRBJ1-1; 7 nucleotides align to TRBD1. V shed 3 bases and J 5 bases; nucleotides not matched to a gene: 3. Germline lookup yields CDR1 SNHLY and CDR2 FYNNEI. The CDR3 runs to 13 residues. CDR3 sequence reads: CASSDNRGTEAFF. Written as DNA, the CDR3 is TGTGCCAGCAGTGATAACAGGGGAACTGAAGCTTTCTTT.

This clonotype has ten or more counts. The V gene is TRBV28, the J gene TRBJ1-1, with 7 positions matching TRBD1. With 0 bases clipped from V and 1 base from J, the junction kept 17 bases outside the gene matches. The CDR3 contains 20 residues. In germline, CDR1 is MDHEN, CDR2 SYDVKM. The CDR3 region is CASSLWYPTRATGTNTEAFF. DNA of the CDR3: TGTGCCAGCAGTTTATGGTACCCCACCCGAGCGACAGGGACGAACACTGAAGCTTTCTTT. The whole variable domain, filled in from reference TRBV28 and TRBJ1-1, reads DVKVTQSSRYLVKRTGEKVFLECVQDMDHENMFWYRQDPGLGLRLIYFSYDVKMKEKGDIPEGYSVSREKKERFSLILESASTNQTSMYLCASSLWYPTRATGTNTEAFFGQGTRLTVV.

This clonotype showed up just a few times. This may be a read error, as it is one base from a much larger clone. The V and J genes are TRBV3-1 and TRBJ2-1, with 9 bases identical to TRBD2. This CDR3 contains 16 residues. The ends lost 6 bases at V and 6 bases at J; junction bases unmatched: 12. Germline V gene sequence: CDR1 LGHDT, CDR2 YNNKEL (reference sequence). In DNA form, the CDR3 reads TGTGCCAGCAGTCAATGGCTAGCGGGGACTTGCAATGAGCAGTTCTTC. Its protein is CASSQWLAGTCNEQFF.

This clonotype was observed at least ten times. The chain has TRBV11-2 and TRBJ2-3; D possibly corresponds to TRBD2 (6 bases). V lost 5 bases and J lost 3, with 15 bases in between. Germline V gene lookup returns CDR1 SGHAT and CDR2 FQNNGV. The CDR3 is 15 residues long. CDR3 loop: CASSRPGLKTDTQYF. The DNA for the CDR3 is TGTGCCAGCAGCAGACCGGGACTGAAGACAGATACGCAGTATTTT.

By sample share, this clonotype is medium-sized. DNA for the CDR3: TGTGCCAGCACACGGGACACTCAAGAGACCCAGTACTTC. Amino acid sequence: CASTRDTQETQYF. This sequence joins TRBV6-2 or TRBV6-3 and TRBJ2-5; possible D gene TRBD1, 6 bases. The CDR3 consists of 13 residues. The V gene lost 7 bases and the J gene lost 2 bases, with 11 bases spanning the gap. Germline CDR1 reads MNHEY; CDR2 reads SVGEGT.

Notes on this clonotype: One junction end disagrees with the germline gene, perhaps due to a read error. This chain connects TRBV7-2 to TRBJ2-1; 10 bases are shared with TRBD2. CDR1 and CDR2 from the germline V gene are SGHTA and FQGNSA. The CDR3 totals 18 residues. DNA for the CDR3: TGTGCCAGCAGCTCGAGGGGAGGCGGGCTAGCGGGAGCCAATGAGCAGTTATTC. Its translation is CASSSRGGGLAGANEQLF.

This clonotype was counted at least ten times. The rearrangement uses TRBV10-3 and TRBJ2-3; tentatively, D is TRBD2 (6 bases). V lost 4 bases and J 1 base, leaving 9 bases between the germline ends. The CDR3 contains 14 residues. Germline V gene sequence: CDR1 ENHRY, CDR2 SYGVKD. The CDR3 reads CAISVSSGTDTQYF. CDR3 bases: TGTGCCATCAGTGTGTCTAGCGGCACAGATACGCAGTATTTT.

Only a few counts were recorded for this clonotype. The chain carries TRBV29-1 and TRBJ1-5, with D uncertain. V lost 4 bases, J lost 4 bases, and 11 bases lay in between. The length of the CDR3 is 13 residues. Germline CDR1 is SQVTM and CDR2 is ANQGSEA. This CDR3 reads CSVVVSTNQPQHF. The CDR3 DNA sequence: TGCAGCGTTGTGGTCAGCACAAATCAGCCCCAGCATTTT.

This clonotype was detected ten times or more. V is TRBV28 and J is TRBJ1-1; 8 bases fit TRBD1. Trimming at V came to 8 bases and at J to 6 bases, leaving 5 bases not matched to a gene. Per the germline V gene, CDR1 is MDHEN and CDR2 is SYDVKM. This CDR3 has 12 amino acids. CDR3 residues: CASGQGHSEAFF. The DNA for the CDR3 is TGTGCCAGCGGACAGGGTCACTCTGAAGCTTTCTTT.

By sample share, this clonotype is medium-sized. The chain joins TRBV6-6 to TRBJ2-2; TRBD2 matches 11 bases. The CDR3 contains 18 residues. Germline V lookup: CDR1 MNHNY, CDR2 SVGAGI (reference sequence). The J segment lost 0 bases and the V segment lost 2 bases, leaving 5 bases of the junction unmatched. The DNA of the CDR3 is TGTGCCAGCAGTTACGGGGGACTAGCGGAAGCGAACACCGGGGAGCTGTTTTTT. Translation: CASSYGGLAEANTGELFF.

A remark on this clonotype: A much more abundant neighbour one base away suggests this may be a read error. The rearrangement joins TRBV12-3 or TRBV12-4 to TRBJ1-1; D possibly corresponds to TRBD1 (5 bases). Trimming left V 3 bases short and J 6 bases short, with 14 bases between. The CDR3 is 14 amino acids. CDR3 DNA sequence: TGTGCCAGCAGTTTGGGGGGAGGGGACGCTGAAGCTTTCTTT. It translates to CASSLGGGDAEAFF.

A word on this clonotype: A clone one base away is much larger, so this may be a read error. The CDR3 carries no conserved terminal phenylalanine or tryptophan, so it likely arises from a read error. This chain joins TRBV4-1 and TRBJ2-1; D gene ambiguous. Trimming removed 0 bases at V and 0 bases at J, with 6 bases between. The germline gives CDR1 MGHRA, CDR2 YSYEKL. This CDR3 spans 15 amino acids. CDR3 DNA sequence: TGCGCCAGCAGCCAAGACAGAAGCTCCTACAATGAGCAGTTCTCC. Amino acids: CASSQDRSSYNEQFS.

V usage is TRBV30 and J usage is TRBJ2-5; a possible D gene is TRBD2 (5 bases). The CDR3 extends over 13 amino acids. The germline V and J ends were trimmed by 2 bases and 9 bases, with 16 bases remaining between them. Germline CDR1 and CDR2: GTSNPN and SVGIG (reference sequence). CDR3 in amino acids: CAWSSAAGVAQYF. CDR3 nucleotide sequence: TGTGCCTGGAGTTCCGCCGCGGGTGTAGCCCAGTACTTC.

As for this clonotype: A much larger clonotype is one base distant, so this may be a read error. V is TRBV7-2 and J is TRBJ2-7; TRBD2 matches 7 bases. The CDR3 loop spans 13 amino acids. Germline assignment: CDR1 SGHTA and CDR2 FQGNSA. The CDR3 nucleotides are TGTGTCAGCAGCTTTGGGGGGGCCTACGAGCAGTACTTC. Its protein product is CVSSFGGAYEQYF.

This clonotype showed up many times. V usage is TRBV4-3 and J usage is TRBJ2-3; D not resolved. Germline V gives CDR1 LGHNA, CDR2 YSLEER. The ends were cut back, 0 bases at V and 4 bases at J, with 5 bases in the middle. The length of the CDR3 is 13 residues. The CDR3 DNA follows: TGCGCCAGCAGCCAAGATTATCCAGATACGCAGTATTTT. Encoded protein: CASSQDYPDTQYF.

In its sample, this clonotype was seen a few times. The chain recombines TRBV2 with TRBJ2-1; 9 bases fit TRBD1. The ends lost 3 bases at V and 5 bases at J; junction bases unmatched: 23. Germline CDR1 SNHLY, CDR2 FYNNEI. The CDR3 length is 21 residues. DNA for the CDR3: TGTGCCAGCAGTGACCCCCACCGGGACAGGGAGCGTAGGCGGCCAGACAATGAGCAGTTCTTC. It is translated as CASSDPHRDRERRRPDNEQFF.